The clone carrying this TCR beta chain was observed many times. The antigen is not known. Trimming stripped 6 bases from V and 2 bases from J, with 12 bases between. Germline V gives CDR1 SGHAT, CDR2 FQNNGV. The CDR3 totals 14 residues. This sample was taken from a study of blood T cells in healthy people across ages. At the level of the study: Every two T cells gave about one barcoded beta molecule via template switching. The study, taken as a whole, reports: Naive CD4+ cell counts and diversity both ran higher in long-lived than in aged donors. PBMCs that were unsorted prevented a conclusive naive versus antigen-experienced comparison.

Using a J-beta primer mix together with a sample-barcoded 5' primer, a second PCR was run for roughly 6 to 11 cycles. Tags on each cDNA molecule came from a template-switch adaptor with 12 random nucleotides. One entry per CDR3 protein results from TCRdb running MiXCR on the 5' RACE reads. The data contain hundreds of thousands of distinct CDR3 sequences, about 32% of them seen just once; the ten biggest clones take up 15%. Sequencing was performed on blood. This chain links TRBV11-2 with TRBJ2-3, with D possibly TRBD2 on 6 matching bases. This clonotype was sampled from a woman aged 80 or older in good health. The CDR3 DNA reads TGTGCCAGCAGTTACGGACTAAACACAGATACGCAGTATTTT. It encodes CASSYGLNTDTQYF.